This T cell receptor beta chain was sequenced for a study of shared clonotypes between healthy human individuals (dated by TCRdb to 2019 to 2021). As for the study more broadly: The cohort included three men and a couple of women between 18 and 49 years of age. For each donor, three plates each were used for CD4 naive and CD4 memory, two plates were used for CD8 naive, and one plate was used for CD8 memory. Different laboratories and diverse techniques were used to prepare libraries and sequence TCR repertoires, to increase sequencing depth and limit assay-specific biases. To estimate repertoire size and how much clonotype sharing occurs between individuals, the study deeply sequenced the blood TCR repertoires of roughly 5 healthy adults. Per donor, leukapheresis produced somewhere between about 0.9 and 9.5 billion PBMCs.

Using the deep immunoSEQ assay, TCR CDR3 regions were amplified from genomic DNA by multiplex PCR. For each cell subset, the extracted genomic DNA was distributed evenly across all wells of several immunoSEQ 96-well plates, and each plate served as one replicate. For sorted subsets, each replicate PCR was loaded with 200 ng genomic DNA, equivalent to approximately 33,000 T cell genomes. The purified libraries were quantified using a Qubit 3.0 fluorometer, sized with a Bioanalyzer 2100, and then quantified again using the KAPA Library Quantification kit. A separate single-read 150-cycle Illumina NextSeq 550 flow cell was used to sequence each immunoSEQ 96-well plate. Processing in the source paper ran as follows. Because the immunoSEQ output included only junctional sequences and no quality scores, the filtering could not be the same as the filtering used for full-length reads. To assign V/J genes and CDR3, sequences were annotated against IMGT germline references using PyIR, a Python wrapper for IgBLAST v1.9. Reads with weak V/J assignments (E-value above 1e-6), missing CDR3, stop codons, out-of-frame junctions, or ambiguous translated residues were removed. V3J clonotypes were defined by identical inferred V gene, J gene, and CDR3 amino acid sequence. The percentage overlap between two repertoires was calculated by dividing the number of shared unique clonotypes by the size of the smaller repertoire. Repertoire richness was assessed with RTK rarefaction, the Chao1 estimator, and Recon v2.1 estimates of unobserved clonotypes. Generation probabilities were computed with OLGA for all TCRbeta clonotypes obtained by the gDNA method from several donors. In its TCRdb copy, this immuneACCESS table keeps in-frame sequences only and misses some clones. Where compared with another copy, unresolved V genes explain less than half of these, and the others have no known cause. V and J calls and clone size come straight from that table; D and trimming were deduced from the DNA. This sample gives roughly 1,800,000 clones in total; just under 95% of them show up just once. 1% to 1.5% of the sample belongs to the ten largest clones.

From the germline V gene, CDR1 is SGDLS and CDR2 is YYNGEE. Germline trimming: 4 bases from V, 0 bases from J; junction bases outside gene matches: 3. Inclusive of the bounding cysteine and phenylalanine, the CDR3 is 15 residues long. The entry retains the CDR3 DNA only, 45 bases that are in frame from base 1. The paper as a whole reports these results and caveats: Even with the large sequencing depth, rarefaction of the sorted-subset datasets indicated that sequencing was incomplete. Across a few donors, around 5.4% of naive CD4, approximately 4% of naive CD8, under 2.5% of memory CD4, and about 0.44% of memory CD8 clonotypes were shared. The genetic and exposure-history diversity represented was limited by the small number of donors. Larger estimated clonotype richness was generally found for naive subsets than for memory subsets. Pairwise subsampling led to the expectation that sequencing depth would affect the degree of clonotype sharing among donors. Compared with non-shared clonotypes, the clonotypes found in all four sorted-subset donors had higher generation probabilities. Only blood was sampled, and tissue TCR repertoires likely differ from those in blood.

Note on this clone: Which antigen it targets is not known. No clone much larger than this one lies a single base away; base qualities are absent.

CD8 naive samples were obtained by positive selection for CCR7 among CD45RO-negative cells, yielding a CD45RA+CCR7+ population from which TemRA cells were excluded. Healthy HIV-negative adults with no recently reported acute infections or vaccinations were included as donors. Only Caucasian adults living in Nashville, Tennessee, USA were represented among the donors. After blood collection by leukapheresis, PBMCs were isolated using Ficoll-Histopaque density gradient centrifugation and then cryopreserved in the vapor phase of liquid nitrogen. Purity and quantity of every magnetically sorted T cell population were checked by analytical flow cytometry. Genomic DNA was isolated from every sorted fraction and measured by UV absorbance on a Nanodrop 2000c.

This TCR was sampled from a young man in good health. The sequencing input was naive CD8+ T cells sorted from blood. The cell subset or site label corresponds to: CD45RA+CCR7+. The rearrangement joined TRBV9 to TRBJ2-2; the central 7 bases match TRBD2. The base sequence is TGTGCCAGCAGCCTCGGACTAGCGAACACCGGGGAGCTGTTTTTT. It translates to CASSLGLANTGELFF.